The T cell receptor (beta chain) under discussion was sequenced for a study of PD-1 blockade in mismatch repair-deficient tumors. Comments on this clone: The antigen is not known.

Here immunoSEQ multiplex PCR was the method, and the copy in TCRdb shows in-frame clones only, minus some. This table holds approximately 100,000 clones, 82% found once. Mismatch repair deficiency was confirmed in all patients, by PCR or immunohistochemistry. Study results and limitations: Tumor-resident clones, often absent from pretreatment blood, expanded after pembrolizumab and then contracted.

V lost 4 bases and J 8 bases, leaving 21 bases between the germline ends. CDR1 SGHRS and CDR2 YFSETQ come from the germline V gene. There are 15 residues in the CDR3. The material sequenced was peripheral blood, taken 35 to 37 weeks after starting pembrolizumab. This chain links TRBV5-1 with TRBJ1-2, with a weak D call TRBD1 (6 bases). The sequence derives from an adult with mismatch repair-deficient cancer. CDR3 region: CASSPLETGLRGYTF. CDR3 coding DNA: TGCGCCAGCAGCCCCTTAGAGACAGGACTTCGAGGCTACACCTTC.